The T cell receptor (beta chain) described here comes from a study of blood T cell repertoires in COVID-19 (dated by TCRdb to about 2020). Concerning the study at large: The collaborator samples originated in the United States, Italy and Spain and spanned the acute and convalescent phases of COVID-19. The material from the prospective study consisted of cDNA or gDNA derived from T cells, B-cell-depleted T cells, or PBMCs. The dataset comprised deeply sampled blood TCRbeta repertoires from subjects exposed to, actively infected with, or recovered from COVID-19. The repertoires were made available in a free public database intended to serve as a resource for research on the immune response to SARS-CoV-2. Samples came from the ongoing ImmuneRACE study (first 160 participants) plus 1,254 subjects from 6 global collaborators. Nearly every sample came with metadata listing a de-identified subject ID, COVID-19 status, age in years and sex. Where HLA class I and class II types were available, the types were taken from metadata supplied by the sample provider, not from assay-based typing. Summary of the overall study and its limitations: How much clinical and demographic metadata was included differed by source and by participant, and the metadata was provided uncurated.

CDR1 and CDR2 (SGHNT, YENEEA) derive from the germline V gene. The CDR3 sequence holds 14 residues, the cysteine and phenylalanine included. The only DNA kept is the CDR3, 42 bases in frame from the first base. V drops 1 base and J drops 0 bases, leaving 7 bases in between. One collaborating source in Seattle enrolled patients while the patients were actively infected and followed the patients over time throughout the course of disease. Collaborating institutions collected whole blood in K2EDTA tubes following their own protocols. Collaborator samples were shipped for TCRbeta analysis as frozen whole blood, isolated PBMCs, or DNA extracted from either sample type. TCRbeta CDR3 regions were amplified from genomic DNA using the immunoSEQ Assay, a bias-controlled multiplex PCR. The paper's processing steps were these. The number of nucleated cells in each sample was estimated from the amplification of reference gene primers within the assay. Sequence reads were collapsed and filtered to measure the absolute abundance of every unique TCRbeta CDR3 rearrangement. For each sample, productive Simpson clonality was calculated as the square root of Simpson's diversity index over productive rearrangements. In its TCRdb copy, this immuneACCESS table keeps in-frame sequences only and misses some clones. Where compared with another copy, unresolved V genes explain less than half of these, and the others have no known cause. V, J and clone size are those of that table, while D and trimming were read from the DNA. In all, the sample holds over 150,000 clones, and roughly four fifths of those were seen once. Jointly, the top ten make up over 6% of the sample.

Comments on this clone: This receptor's antigen is unknown. Qualities for individual bases were not recorded, and no much larger clone is one base off.

Sequencing was performed on peripheral blood. This sequence originates from an older woman with COVID-19, enrolled during active disease. The chain was built from TRBV11-3 and TRBJ2-7, with TRBD2 as a weak D call on 5 bases. The CDR3 corresponds to CASSLGGNSYEQYF. The base sequence is TGTGCCAGCAGCTTAGGAGGGAACTCCTACGAGCAGTACTTC.